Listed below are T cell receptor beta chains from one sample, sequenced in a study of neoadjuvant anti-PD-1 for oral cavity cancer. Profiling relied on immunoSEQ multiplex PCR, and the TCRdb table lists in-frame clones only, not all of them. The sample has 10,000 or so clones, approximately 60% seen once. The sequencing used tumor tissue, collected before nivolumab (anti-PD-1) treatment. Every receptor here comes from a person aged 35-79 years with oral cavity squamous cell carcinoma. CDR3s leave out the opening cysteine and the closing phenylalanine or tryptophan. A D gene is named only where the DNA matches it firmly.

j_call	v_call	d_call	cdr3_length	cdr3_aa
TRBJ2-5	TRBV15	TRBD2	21	ATSRGLGQGGLAGGYIQETQY
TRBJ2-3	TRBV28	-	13	ASRGLWLATDTQY
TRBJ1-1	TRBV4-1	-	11	ASSLKGNTEAF
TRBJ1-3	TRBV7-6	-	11	ASGGVTGNTIY
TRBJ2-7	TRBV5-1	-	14	ASRQRYLPSSYEQY
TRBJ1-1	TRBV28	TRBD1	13	ASSGGDRWYTEAF
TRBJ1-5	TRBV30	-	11	AWRRGPNQPQH
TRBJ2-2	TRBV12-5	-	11	ASGLAGTGELF
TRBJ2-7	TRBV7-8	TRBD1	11	ASSPDRPGEQY
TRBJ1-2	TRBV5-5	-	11	ASSTSGNYGYT
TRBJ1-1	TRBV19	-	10	ASGVRNTEAF
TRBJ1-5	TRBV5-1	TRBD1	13	ASRPGQGSNQPQH
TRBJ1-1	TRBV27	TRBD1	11	ASSRTGNTEAF
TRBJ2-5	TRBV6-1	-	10	ASSDVGETQY
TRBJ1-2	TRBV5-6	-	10	ASSSEVYGYT
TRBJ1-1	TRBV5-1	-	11	ASSADWNTEAF
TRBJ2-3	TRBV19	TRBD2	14	ASSDIAGAQGDTQY
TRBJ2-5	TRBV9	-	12	ASSPPGSGETQY
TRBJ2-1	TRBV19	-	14	ASSRPLMGSYNEQF
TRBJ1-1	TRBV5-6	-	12	ASSFTNRVLEAF